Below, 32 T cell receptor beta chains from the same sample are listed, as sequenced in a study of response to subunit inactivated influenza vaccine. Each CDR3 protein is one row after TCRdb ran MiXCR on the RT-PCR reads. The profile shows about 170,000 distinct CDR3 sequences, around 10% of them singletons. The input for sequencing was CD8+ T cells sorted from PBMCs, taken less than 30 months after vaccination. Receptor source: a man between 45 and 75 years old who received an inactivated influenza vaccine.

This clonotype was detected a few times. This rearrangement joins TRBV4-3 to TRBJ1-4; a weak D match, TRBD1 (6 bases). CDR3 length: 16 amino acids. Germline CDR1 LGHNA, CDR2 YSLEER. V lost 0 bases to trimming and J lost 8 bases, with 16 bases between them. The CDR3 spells CASSQDLGTSAEKLFF. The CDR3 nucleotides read TGCGCCAGCAGCCAAGATCTCGGGACATCAGCAGAAAAACTGTTTTTT.

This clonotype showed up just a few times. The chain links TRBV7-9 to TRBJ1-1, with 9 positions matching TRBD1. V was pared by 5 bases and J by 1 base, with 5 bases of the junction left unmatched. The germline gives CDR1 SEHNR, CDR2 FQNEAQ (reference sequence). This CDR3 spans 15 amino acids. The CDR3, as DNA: TGTGCCAGCAGCCCTCGACAGGGGGAGAACACTGAAGCTTTCTTT. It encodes CASSPRQGENTEAFF.

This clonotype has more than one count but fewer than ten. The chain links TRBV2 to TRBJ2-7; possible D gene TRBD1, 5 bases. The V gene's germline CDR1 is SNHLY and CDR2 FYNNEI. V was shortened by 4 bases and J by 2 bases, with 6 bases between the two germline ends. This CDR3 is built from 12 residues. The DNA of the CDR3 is TGTGCCAGCAGTGTCAGGGCCTACGAGCAGTACTTC. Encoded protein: CASSVRAYEQYF.

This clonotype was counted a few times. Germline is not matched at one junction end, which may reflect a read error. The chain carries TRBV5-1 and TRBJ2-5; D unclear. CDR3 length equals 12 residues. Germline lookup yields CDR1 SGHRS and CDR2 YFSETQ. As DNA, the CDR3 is TGCGCCAGCAGCTGGACCCGGGTCCAGTGGGACTTC. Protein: CASSWTRVQWDF.

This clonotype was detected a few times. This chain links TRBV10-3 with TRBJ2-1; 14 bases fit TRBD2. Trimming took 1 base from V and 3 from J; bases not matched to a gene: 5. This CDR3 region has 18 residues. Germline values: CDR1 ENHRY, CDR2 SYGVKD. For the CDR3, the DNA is TGTGCCATCAGTGAGTACCCCGGGACTAGCGGGGGCTACAATGAGCAGTTCTTC. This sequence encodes CAISEYPGTSGGYNEQFF.

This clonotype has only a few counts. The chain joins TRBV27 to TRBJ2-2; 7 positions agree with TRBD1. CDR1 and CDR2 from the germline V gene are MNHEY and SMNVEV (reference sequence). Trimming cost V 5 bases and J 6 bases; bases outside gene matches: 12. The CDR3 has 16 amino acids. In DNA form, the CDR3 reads TGTGCCAGCAGTCCTCGGACAGGACTCGGATCCGGGGAGCTGTTTTTT. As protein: CASSPRTGLGSGELFF.

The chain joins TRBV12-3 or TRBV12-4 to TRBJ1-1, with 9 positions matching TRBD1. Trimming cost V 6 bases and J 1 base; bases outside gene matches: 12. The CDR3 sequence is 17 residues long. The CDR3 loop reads CASSPFPPDRGNTEAFF. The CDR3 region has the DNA TGTGCCAGCAGCCCCTTCCCCCCGGACAGGGGGAACACTGAAGCTTTCTTT.

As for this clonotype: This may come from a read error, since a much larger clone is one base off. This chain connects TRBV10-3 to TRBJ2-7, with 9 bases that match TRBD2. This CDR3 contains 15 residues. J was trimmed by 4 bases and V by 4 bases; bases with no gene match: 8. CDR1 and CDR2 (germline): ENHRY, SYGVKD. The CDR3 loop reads CAISGVGSGRYEQYF. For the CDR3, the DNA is TGTGCCATCAGTGGCGTGGGAAGCGGGAGGTACGAGCAGTACTTC.

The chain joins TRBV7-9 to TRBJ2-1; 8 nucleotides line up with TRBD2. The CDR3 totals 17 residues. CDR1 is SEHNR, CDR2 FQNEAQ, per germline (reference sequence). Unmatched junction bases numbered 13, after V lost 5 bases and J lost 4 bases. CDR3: CASSLPAAGEVYNEQFF. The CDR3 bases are TGTGCCAGCAGCCTCCCCGCAGCGGGAGAGGTTTACAATGAGCAGTTCTTC.

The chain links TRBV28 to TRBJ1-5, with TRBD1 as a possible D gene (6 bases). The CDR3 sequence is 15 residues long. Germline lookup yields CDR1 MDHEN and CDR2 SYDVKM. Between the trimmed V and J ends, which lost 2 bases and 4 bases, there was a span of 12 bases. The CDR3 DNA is TGTGCCAGCAGTTTAGTATGGACAGCTAATCAGCCCCAGCATTTT. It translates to CASSLVWTANQPQHF.

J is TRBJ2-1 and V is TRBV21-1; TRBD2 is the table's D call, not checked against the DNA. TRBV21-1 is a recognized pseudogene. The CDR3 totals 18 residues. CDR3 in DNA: TGTGCCAGCAGCAAAGCTGGGAGGGTAAGAAGCTCCTACAATGAGCAGTTCTTC. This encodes CASSKAGRVRSSYNEQFF.

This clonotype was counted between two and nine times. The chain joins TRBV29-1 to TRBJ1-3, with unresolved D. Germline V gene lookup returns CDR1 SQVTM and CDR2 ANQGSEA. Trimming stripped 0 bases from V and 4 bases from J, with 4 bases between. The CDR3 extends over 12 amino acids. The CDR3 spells CSVEDIGNTIYF. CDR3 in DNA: TGCAGCGTTGAAGACATCGGAAACACCATATATTTT.

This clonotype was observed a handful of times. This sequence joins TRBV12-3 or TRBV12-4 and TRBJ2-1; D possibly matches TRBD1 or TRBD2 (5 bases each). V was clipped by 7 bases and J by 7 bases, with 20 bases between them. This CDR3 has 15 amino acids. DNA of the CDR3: TGTGCCAGCACCCCGCGGCTGGGGCCGGGGAATGAGCAGTTCTTC. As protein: CASTPRLGPGNEQFF.

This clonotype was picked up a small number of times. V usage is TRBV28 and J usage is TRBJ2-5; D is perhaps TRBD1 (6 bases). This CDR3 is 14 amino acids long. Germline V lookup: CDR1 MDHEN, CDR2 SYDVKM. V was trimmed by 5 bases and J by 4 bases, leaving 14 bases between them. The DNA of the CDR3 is TGTGCCAGCAGTCCAACGGGACATGGAGAGACCCAGTACTTC. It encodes CASSPTGHGETQYF.

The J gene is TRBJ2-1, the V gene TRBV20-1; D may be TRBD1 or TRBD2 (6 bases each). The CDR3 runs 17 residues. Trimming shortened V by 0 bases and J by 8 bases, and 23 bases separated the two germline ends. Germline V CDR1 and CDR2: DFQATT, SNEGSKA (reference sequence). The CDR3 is CSARDGGGVTIGDEQFF. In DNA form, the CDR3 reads TGCAGTGCTAGAGATGGGGGCGGGGTTACTATTGGCGATGAGCAGTTCTTC.

The CDR3 is CSASGQGRNEQFF. The CDR3 DNA reads as TGCAGTGCTAGTGGACAGGGTCGCAATGAGCAGTTCTTC. The rearrangement links TRBV20-1 to TRBJ2-1; 8 nucleotides line up with TRBD1. The ends lost 3 bases at V and 6 bases at J; junction bases unmatched: 4. The length of the CDR3 is 13 residues. Germline V gene sequence: CDR1 DFQATT, CDR2 SNEGSKA (reference sequence).

The CDR3 nucleotides read TGCAGTGCTAGAGATCCAGACTGGGTAAATGAGCAGTTCTTC. Residues: CSARDPDWVNEQFF. The chain recombines TRBV20-1 with TRBJ2-1; D is uncertain. Germline loops: CDR1 DFQATT, CDR2 SNEGSKA (reference sequence). CDR3 length equals 14 residues. The ends were cut back, 0 bases at V and 7 bases at J, with 13 bases in the middle.

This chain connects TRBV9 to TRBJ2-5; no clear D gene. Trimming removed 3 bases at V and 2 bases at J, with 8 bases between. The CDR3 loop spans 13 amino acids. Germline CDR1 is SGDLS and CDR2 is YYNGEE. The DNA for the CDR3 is TGTGCCAGCAGCGGACCAAATCAAGAGACCCAGTACTTC. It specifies CASSGPNQETQYF.

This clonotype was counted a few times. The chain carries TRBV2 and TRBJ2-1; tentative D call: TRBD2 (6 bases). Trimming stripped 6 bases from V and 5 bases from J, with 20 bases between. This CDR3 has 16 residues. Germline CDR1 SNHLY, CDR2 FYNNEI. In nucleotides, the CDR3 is TGTGCCAGCAGGGAGAGTCGGGGGATGATACACAATGAGCAGTTCTTC. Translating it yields CASRESRGMIHNEQFF.

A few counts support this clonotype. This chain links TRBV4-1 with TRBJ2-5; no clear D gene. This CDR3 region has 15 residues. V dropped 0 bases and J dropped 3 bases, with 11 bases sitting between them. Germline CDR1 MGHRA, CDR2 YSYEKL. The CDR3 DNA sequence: TGCGCCAGCAGCCAAGAGTGGACGGAGAAAGAGACCCAGTACTTC. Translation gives CASSQEWTEKETQYF.

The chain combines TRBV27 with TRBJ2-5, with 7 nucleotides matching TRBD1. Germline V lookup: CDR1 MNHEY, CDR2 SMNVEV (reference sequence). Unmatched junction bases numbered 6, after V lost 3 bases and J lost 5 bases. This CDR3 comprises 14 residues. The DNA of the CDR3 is TGTGCCAGCAGTTTTACAGGGGTCGTTGAGACCCAGTACTTC. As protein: CASSFTGVVETQYF.

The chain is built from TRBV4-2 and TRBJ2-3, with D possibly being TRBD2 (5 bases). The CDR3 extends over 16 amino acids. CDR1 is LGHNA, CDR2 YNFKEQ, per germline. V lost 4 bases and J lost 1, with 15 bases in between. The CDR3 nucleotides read TGTGCCAGCAGCCTGCTCAGTCGGGATGGCACAGATACGCAGTATTTT. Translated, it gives CASSLLSRDGTDTQYF.

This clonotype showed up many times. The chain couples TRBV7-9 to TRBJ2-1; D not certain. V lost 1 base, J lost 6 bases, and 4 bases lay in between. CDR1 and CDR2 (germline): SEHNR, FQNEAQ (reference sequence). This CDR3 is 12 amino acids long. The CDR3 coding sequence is TGTGCCAGCAGCTTAGTGGGCAATGAGCAGTTCTTC. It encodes CASSLVGNEQFF.

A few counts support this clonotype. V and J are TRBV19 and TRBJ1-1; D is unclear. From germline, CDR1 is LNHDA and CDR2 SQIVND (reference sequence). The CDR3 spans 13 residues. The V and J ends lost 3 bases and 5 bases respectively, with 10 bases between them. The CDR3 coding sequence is TGTGCCAGTAGTATCGCCAGTACGACTGAAGCTTTCTTT. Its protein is CASSIASTTEAFF.

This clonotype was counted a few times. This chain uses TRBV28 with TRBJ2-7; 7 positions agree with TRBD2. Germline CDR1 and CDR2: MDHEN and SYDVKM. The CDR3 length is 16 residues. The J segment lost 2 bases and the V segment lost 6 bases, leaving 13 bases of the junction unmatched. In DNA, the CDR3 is TGTGCCAGCAGCGAAATGGGAGGGCCCTTCACCTACGAGCAGTACTTC. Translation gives CASSEMGGPFTYEQYF.

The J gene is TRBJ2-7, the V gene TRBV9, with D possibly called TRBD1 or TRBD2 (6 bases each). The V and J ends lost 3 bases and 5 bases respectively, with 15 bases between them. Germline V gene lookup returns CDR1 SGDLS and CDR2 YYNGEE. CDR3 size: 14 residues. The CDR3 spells CASSGRRGGDEQYF. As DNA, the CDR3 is TGTGCCAGCAGCGGACGCAGGGGAGGAGACGAGCAGTACTTC.

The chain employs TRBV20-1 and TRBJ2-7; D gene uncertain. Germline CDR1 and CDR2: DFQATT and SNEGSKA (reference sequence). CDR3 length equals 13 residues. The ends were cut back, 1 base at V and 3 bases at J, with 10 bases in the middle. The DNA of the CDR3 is TGCAGTGCTAGAGCCTTACAGCGCTACGAGCAGTACTTC. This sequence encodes CSARALQRYEQYF.

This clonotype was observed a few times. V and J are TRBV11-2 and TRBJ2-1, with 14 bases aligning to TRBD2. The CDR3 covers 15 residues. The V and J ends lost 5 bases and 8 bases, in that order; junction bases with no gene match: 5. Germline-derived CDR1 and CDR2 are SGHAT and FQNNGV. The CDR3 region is CASSAGLAGVHEQFF. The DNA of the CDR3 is TGTGCCAGCAGCGCGGGACTAGCGGGAGTACATGAGCAGTTCTTC. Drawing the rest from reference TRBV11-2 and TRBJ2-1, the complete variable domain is EAGVAQSPRYKIIEKRQSVAFWCNPISGHATLYWYQQILGQGPKLLIQFQNNGVVDDSQLPKDRFSAERLKGVDSTLKIQPAKLEDSAVYLCASSAGLAGVHEQFFGPGTRLTVL.

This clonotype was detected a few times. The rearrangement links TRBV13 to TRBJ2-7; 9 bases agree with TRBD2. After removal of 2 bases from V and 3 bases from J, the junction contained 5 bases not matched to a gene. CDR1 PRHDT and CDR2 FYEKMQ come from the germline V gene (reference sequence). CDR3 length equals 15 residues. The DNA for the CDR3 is TGTGCCAGCAGCTTATCTTCTAGCGGGATCTACGAGCAGTACTTC. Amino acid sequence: CASSLSSSGIYEQYF.

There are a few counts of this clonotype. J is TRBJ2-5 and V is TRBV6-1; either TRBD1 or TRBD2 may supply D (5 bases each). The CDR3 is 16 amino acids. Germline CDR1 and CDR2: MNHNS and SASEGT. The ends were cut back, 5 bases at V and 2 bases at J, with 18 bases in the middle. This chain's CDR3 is CASSTLSTGQQETQYF. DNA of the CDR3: TGTGCCAGCAGTACCTTATCCACGGGGCAACAAGAGACCCAGTACTTC.

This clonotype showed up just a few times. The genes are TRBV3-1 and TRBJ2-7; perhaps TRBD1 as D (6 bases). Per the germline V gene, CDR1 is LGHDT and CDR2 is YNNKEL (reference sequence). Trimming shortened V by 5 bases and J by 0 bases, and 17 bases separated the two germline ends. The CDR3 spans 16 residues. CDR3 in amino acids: CASSSPTGLSSYEQYF. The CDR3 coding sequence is TGTGCCAGCAGCTCCCCGACAGGCCTAAGCTCCTACGAGCAGTACTTC.

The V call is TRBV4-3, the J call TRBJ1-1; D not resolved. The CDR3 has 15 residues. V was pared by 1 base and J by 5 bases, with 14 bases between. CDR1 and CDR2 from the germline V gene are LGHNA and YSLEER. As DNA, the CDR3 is TGCGCCAGCAGCCAAGCGTGGGCACAATGGACTGAAGCTTTCTTT. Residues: CASSQAWAQWTEAFF.